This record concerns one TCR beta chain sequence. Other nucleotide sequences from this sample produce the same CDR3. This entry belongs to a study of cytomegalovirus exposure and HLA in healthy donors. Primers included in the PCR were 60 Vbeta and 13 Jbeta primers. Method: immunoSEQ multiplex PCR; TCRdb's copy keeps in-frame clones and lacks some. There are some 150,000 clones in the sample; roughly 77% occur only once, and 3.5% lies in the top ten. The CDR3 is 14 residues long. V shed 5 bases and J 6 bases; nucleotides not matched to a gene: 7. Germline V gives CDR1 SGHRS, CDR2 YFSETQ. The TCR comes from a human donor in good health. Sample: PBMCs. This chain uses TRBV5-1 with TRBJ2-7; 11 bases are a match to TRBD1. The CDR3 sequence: CASRTGQGAGEQYF. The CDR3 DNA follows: TGCGCCAGCAGAACCGGACAGGGGGCGGGCGAGCAGTACTTC.